One and the same sample provided the 12 T cell receptor beta chains below, sequenced in a study of blood T cells in healthy people across ages. Sample-barcoded 5' priming and a J-beta primer mix drove a second PCR of about 6 to 11 cycles. TCRdb re-called the 5' RACE reads through MiXCR, storing one row per CDR3 protein. The data show roughly 800,000 distinct CDR3 sequences, 55% to 75% seen once. The sample was blood. The receptors here all came from a man aged 30 to 39 in good health.

With respect to this clonotype: A junction boundary mismatches the germline segment, possibly from a read error. The V and J genes are TRBV6-5 and TRBJ1-2; D unclear. From germline, CDR1 is MNHEY and CDR2 SVGAGI. The CDR3 is 15 residues long. The CDR3 is CAGSVSPVGNYGYTF. CDR3 bases: TGTGCCGGCAGTGTTAGCCCAGTCGGCAACTATGGCTACACCTTC.

The rearrangement joins TRBV28 to TRBJ2-7, with D tentatively TRBD1 (6 bases). CDR3 length: 14 amino acids. Germline CDR1 MDHEN, CDR2 SYDVKM. V was cut by 7 bases and J by 6 bases, with 19 bases left in between. CDR3 sequence reads: CASITGQLSAEQYF. The CDR3 region has the DNA TGTGCCAGCATCACCGGACAGCTAAGTGCCGAGCAGTACTTC.

This chain links TRBV7-7 with TRBJ2-2; TRBD1 matches at 7 bases. The trim removed 1 base at V and 0 bases at J, leaving 2 bases unmatched. The length of the CDR3 is 16 residues. CDR1 is SSHAT and CDR2 is FNYEAQ in the germline V gene (reference sequence). The CDR3 DNA follows: TGTGCCAGCAGCTTAGGGCAGGGGGCGAACACCGGGGAGCTGTTTTTT. This sequence encodes CASSLGQGANTGELFF.

The chain combines TRBV7-2 with TRBJ1-2; 8 bases are a match to TRBD1. The CDR3 covers 14 residues. In germline, CDR1 is SGHTA, CDR2 FQGNSA. The V gene end was trimmed by 5 bases and the J gene end by 7 bases; junction bases not matched to a gene: 9. DNA of the CDR3: TGTGCCAGCAGCCGACTCGGACAGGGAAGTGGCTACACCTTC. It codes for CASSRLGQGSGYTF.

This clonotype has a count of ten or more. The chain has TRBV29-1 and TRBJ2-6, with D hard to call. The length of the CDR3 is 14 residues. Deletions cut 4 bases from V and 0 bases from J, with 7 bases between. Germline CDR1 reads SQVTM; CDR2 reads ANQGSEA. DNA for the CDR3: TGCAGCGTTGGTGGAGACTCTGGGGCCAACGTCCTGACTTTC. Amino acids: CSVGGDSGANVLTF.

The chain joins TRBV7-2 to TRBJ2-2, with D possibly matching TRBD2 (6 bases). The CDR3 is 17 residues long. Germline CDR1 SGHTA, CDR2 FQGNSA. V was shortened by 1 base and J by 4 bases, with 16 bases between the two germline ends. CDR3: CASSLGGERVLTGELFF. The CDR3, as DNA: TGTGCCAGCAGCTTAGGAGGGGAGCGGGTACTCACCGGGGAGCTGTTTTTT.

The chain links TRBV5-1 to TRBJ2-7; D gene ambiguous. CDR1 and CDR2 (germline): SGHRS, YFSETQ. The V end was cut by 4 bases, the J end by 2 bases, with 10 bases between. The CDR3 totals 13 residues. CDR3 sequence (DNA): TGCGCCAGCAGCGTGGACGGCCCCTACGAGCAGTACTTC. Residues: CASSVDGPYEQYF.

This clonotype was seen a few times. The V call is TRBV6-5, the J call TRBJ2-1; a weak D match, TRBD2 (5 bases). This CDR3 has 12 residues. V lost 8 bases, J lost 4 bases, and 9 bases lay in between. CDR1 is MNHEY, CDR2 SVGAGI, per germline. Here the CDR3 reads CASGSQYNEQFF. CDR3 bases: TGTGCCAGCGGGAGTCAGTACAATGAGCAGTTCTTC.

This chain connects TRBV6-5 to TRBJ2-3; tentative D call: TRBD1 (6 bases). This CDR3 is 15 amino acids long. Germline V lookup: CDR1 MNHEY, CDR2 SVGAGI. V was clipped by 6 bases and J by 1 base, with 14 bases between them. The CDR3: CASRPGTLRTDTQYF. DNA for the CDR3: TGTGCCAGCAGACCCGGGACACTCCGCACAGATACGCAGTATTTT.

This clonotype has only a few counts. The genes are TRBV6-5 and TRBJ2-4; 8 bases map to TRBD2. The DNA matches TRBJ2-7 better at its end, which makes the J call doubtful. This CDR3 spans 14 amino acids. CDR1 MNHEY and CDR2 SVGAGI come from the germline V gene. The chain's CDR3 is CASRPGLVLTEQYF. The CDR3 nucleotides read TGTGCCAGCAGACCGGGACTAGTTTTAACCGAGCAGTACTTC.

The table lists this clonotype with many counts. The rearrangement joins TRBV29-1 to TRBJ2-7, with a tentative D call TRBD1 (6 bases). Germline CDR1 and CDR2: SQVTM and ANQGSEA. CDR3 size: 13 residues. Trimming removed 7 bases at V and 4 bases at J, with 17 bases between. The CDR3 sequence is CSASGHGEYEQYF. The CDR3 DNA is TGCAGCGCGTCGGGACACGGGGAGTACGAGCAGTACTTC.

This chain joins TRBV10-3 and TRBJ2-1; a possible D gene is TRBD1 (6 bases). Trimming took 4 bases from V and 6 from J, leaving 7 bases between them. CDR3 length: 12 residues. Germline V CDR1 and CDR2: ENHRY, SYGVKD. Here the CDR3 DNA reads TGTGCCATCAGTGGGACAGCCAATGAGCAGTTCTTC. It translates to CAISGTANEQFF.